The next 17 T cell receptor beta chains were all read from a single sample in a study of early T cells in non-severe SARS-CoV-2 infection. MiXCR was run by TCRdb on the 5' RACE reads, yielding one entry per CDR3 protein. There are 85,000 to 100,000 distinct CDR3 sequences in the sample; 9.5% to 11% occur only once, and just over 4.5% lies in the top ten. Sequencing used whole blood, obtained at baseline. These receptors were collected from an adult who was a healthcare worker with PCR-confirmed SARS-CoV-2 infection or an uninfected control (not recorded which).

This clonotype was picked up a small number of times. The chain is built from TRBV18 and TRBJ1-1, with D possibly matching TRBD1 (6 bases). The CDR3 runs to 15 residues. V lost 6 bases to trimming and J lost 3 bases, with 17 bases between them. CDR1 is KGHSH and CDR2 is LQKENI in the germline V gene. DNA of the CDR3: TGTGCCAGCTCCCCGGCAGGGGCAAGGGACACTGAAGCTTTCTTT. This codes for CASSPAGARDTEAFF. Complete variable domain (other parts from reference TRBV18 and TRBJ1-1): NAGVMQNPRHLVRRRGQEARLRCSPMKGHSHVYWYRQLPEEGLKFMVYLQKENIIDESGMPKERFSAEFPKEGPSILRIQQVVRGDSAAYFCASSPAGARDTEAFFGQGTRLTVV.

Only a few counts were recorded for this clonotype. The V call is TRBV3-1, the J call TRBJ2-2, with 13 bases lining up with TRBD2. The V gene end was trimmed by 5 bases and the J gene end by 4 bases; junction bases not matched to a gene: 4. The V gene's germline CDR1 is LGHDT and CDR2 YNNKEL (reference sequence). The CDR3 runs to 16 residues. As DNA, the CDR3 is TGTGCCAGCAGCATTCGGACTAGCGGGGGCACCGGGGAGCTGTTTTTT. This sequence encodes CASSIRTSGGTGELFF.

The rearrangement uses TRBV5-1 and TRBJ1-1, with D perhaps TRBD1 (5 bases). CDR1 is SGHRS and CDR2 is YFSETQ in the germline V gene. V lost 3 bases and J lost 1, with 10 bases in between. This CDR3 has 14 residues. The DNA of the CDR3 is TGCGCCAGCAGCTATCGTACAGGGAACACTGAAGCTTTCTTT. Protein product: CASSYRTGNTEAFF.

Many counts were recorded for this clonotype. The chain employs TRBV7-6 and TRBJ2-3; TRBD1 might be the D (5 bases). Germline lookup yields CDR1 SGHVS and CDR2 FNYEAQ. Trimming stripped 1 base from V and 1 base from J, with 9 bases between. This CDR3 contains 15 residues. The CDR3 protein is CASSLGPRGTDTQYF. Written as DNA, the CDR3 is TGTGCCAGCAGCTTAGGGCCCAGGGGCACAGATACGCAGTATTTT.

V usage is TRBV2 and J usage is TRBJ2-1; D is perhaps TRBD1 or TRBD2 (5 bases each). Germline assignment: CDR1 SNHLY and CDR2 FYNNEI. The CDR3 totals 16 residues. With 3 bases removed from V and 0 bases from J, the gap between germline ends came to 12 bases. CDR3 amino acids: CASSDFGDASYNEQFF. The CDR3 region has the DNA TGTGCCAGCAGTGACTTTGGGGACGCCTCCTACAATGAGCAGTTCTTC. Looking up the rest from reference TRBV2 and TRBJ2-1 gives the full variable domain: EPEVTQTPSHQVTQMGQEVILRCVPISNHLYFYWYRQILGQKVEFLVSFYNNEISEKSEIFDDQFSVERPDGSNFTLKIRSTKLEDSAMYFCASSDFGDASYNEQFFGPGTRLTVL.

This clonotype was counted between two and nine times. This CDR3 is CASSDLTAPNYGYTF. CDR3 nucleotides: TGTGCCAGCAGTGATCTGACAGCCCCTAACTATGGCTACACCTTC. The chain uses TRBV2 and TRBJ1-2, with D perhaps matching TRBD1 (5 bases). Looked up from germline, CDR1 is SNHLY and CDR2 is FYNNEI. V lost 3 bases and J 0 bases, leaving 11 bases between the germline ends. The CDR3 sequence is 15 residues long.

The table lists this clonotype with a few counts. The chain carries TRBV6-2 or TRBV6-3 and TRBJ2-2, with D possibly TRBD1 on 6 matching bases. V was clipped by 8 bases and J by 5 bases, with 18 bases between them. CDR1 and CDR2 from the germline V gene are MNHEY and SVGEGT. The CDR3 is 15 residues long. CDR3 loop: CASPPGHTVTGELFF. The DNA for the CDR3 is TGTGCCAGCCCCCCGGGACACACCGTTACCGGGGAGCTGTTTTTT.

The rearrangement uses TRBV6-4 and TRBJ1-1; D not resolved. V shed 8 bases and J shed 9 bases, with 7 bases lying between them. This CDR3 is built from 9 residues. Germline CDR1 reads MRHNA; CDR2 reads SNTAGT. The CDR3 protein is CASPGKAFF. The CDR3 DNA sequence: TGTGCCAGCCCGGGTAAAGCTTTCTTT.

This clonotype was counted a few times. The rearrangement joins TRBV11-2 to TRBJ2-7; D may correspond to TRBD1 or TRBD2 (5 bases each). Deletions cut 5 bases from V and 7 bases from J, with 18 bases between. The CDR3 consists of 14 residues. The germline CDR1 and CDR2 sequences are SGHAT and FQNNGV. CDR3 sequence reads: CASSAGTDSLEQYF. As DNA, the CDR3 is TGTGCCAGCAGCGCCGGGACGGACTCGTTAGAGCAGTACTTC.

The rearrangement links TRBV7-3 to TRBJ2-1; TRBD2 might be the D (5 bases). Trimming cost V 4 bases and J 8 bases, with 9 bases left between them. CDR3 size: 12 residues. From germline, CDR1 is SGHTA and CDR2 FQGTGA. The CDR3, as DNA: TGTGCCAGCAGCTCGTCCGGGGATGAGCAGTTCTTC. As protein: CASSSSGDEQFF.

This clonotype was counted between two and nine times. This sequence joins TRBV6-5 and TRBJ2-1, with TRBD2 matching over 8 bases. V lost 8 bases and J lost 5; bases outside the gene matches: 11. Germline V CDR1 and CDR2: MNHEY, SVGAGI. This CDR3 spans 15 amino acids. The CDR3: CASAKGGLGHNEQFF. Written as DNA, the CDR3 is TGTGCCAGCGCGAAAGGGGGACTAGGACACAATGAGCAGTTCTTC.

This chain connects TRBV7-6 to TRBJ2-5; D not resolved. The CDR3 runs 13 residues. The V end was cut by 5 bases, the J end by 3 bases, with 10 bases between. Germline assignment: CDR1 SGHVS and CDR2 FNYEAQ. CDR3 loop: CASSLLEEETQYF. CDR3 DNA sequence: TGTGCCAGCAGCCTATTAGAGGAAGAGACCCAGTACTTC.

The chain recombines TRBV6-2 or TRBV6-3 with TRBJ2-1, with TRBD1 matching 8 bases. The CDR3 has 15 residues. The V and J ends lost 8 bases and 11 bases, in that order; junction bases with no gene match: 17. Looked up from germline, CDR1 is MNHEY and CDR2 is SVGEGT. The chain's CDR3 is CASLSRGTGRGKQFF. The CDR3 nucleotides are TGTGCCAGCCTCTCCCGAGGGACAGGCAGAGGAAAGCAGTTCTTC.

The V call is TRBV27, the J call TRBJ1-5, with 8 bases aligning to TRBD1. Trimming took 0 bases from V and 0 from J; bases not matched to a gene: 4. Germline CDR1 MNHEY, CDR2 SMNVEV (reference sequence). CDR3 length: 17 residues. CDR3 sequence: CASSLSWTGNSNQPQHF. The CDR3 DNA sequence: TGTGCCAGCAGTTTATCGTGGACAGGGAATAGCAATCAGCCCCAGCATTTT.

This clonotype was counted ten times or more. V gene TRBV20-1 combines with J gene TRBJ2-1, with a tentative D call TRBD2 (6 bases). Trimming shortened V by 1 base and J by 4 bases, and 8 bases separated the two germline ends. Germline V CDR1 and CDR2: DFQATT, SNEGSKA (reference sequence). The CDR3 is 13 amino acids. The CDR3 DNA follows: TGCAGTGCTAGAGGCCTAGCGTACAATGAGCAGTTCTTC. It specifies CSARGLAYNEQFF.

The rearrangement joins TRBV6-6 to TRBJ2-1; 14 nucleotides agree with TRBD2. The CDR3 sequence is 19 residues long. Per the germline V gene, CDR1 is MNHNY and CDR2 is SVGAGI (reference sequence). Germline trimming cut 4 bases from V and 7 bases from J; bases unmatched to any gene: 15. The CDR3 nucleotides read TGTGCCAGCAGTTCCCTATCCGGGACTAGCGGGAGAGGGAGTAATGAGCAGTTCTTC. This sequence encodes CASSSLSGTSGRGSNEQFF.

The chain couples TRBV5-6 to TRBJ2-7; possible D gene TRBD1, 7 bases. Deletions cut 0 bases from V and 2 bases from J, with 12 bases between. There are 15 residues in the CDR3. CDR1 and CDR2 (germline): SGHDT, YYEEEE. The CDR3 DNA is TGTGCCAGCAGCTTGGCCGCAGGGGGGCCCTACGAGCAGTACTTC. Translated: CASSLAAGGPYEQYF.